The 3 T cell receptor beta chains reported below all come from one sample, sequenced in a study of shared clonotypes between healthy human individuals. Sequencing was performed with immunoSEQ multiplex PCR; in TCRdb, only in-frame clones are kept and a portion is missing. The sample lists 550,000 to 850,000 clones, 55% to 75% occurring once. Sequencing used memory CD4+ T cells sorted from blood. Subset described: CD45RA-negative fraction. Source of these receptors: a woman under 40 in good health.

The gene calls are TRBV6-6 and TRBJ1-5; a weak D match, TRBD1 (5 bases). Germline loops: CDR1 MNHNY, CDR2 SVGAGI (reference sequence). V was cut by 1 base and J by 8 bases, with 12 bases left in between. The CDR3 extends over 14 amino acids. The CDR3 DNA reads TGTGCCAGCAGTTACTTGGGGCCCCGAGAGCCCCAGCATTTT. This gives the protein CASSYLGPREPQHF.

The rearrangement uses TRBV5-1 and TRBJ2-7, with a tentative D call TRBD2 (6 bases). Trimming removed 6 bases from V and 5 bases from J, with 18 bases in between. Germline assignment: CDR1 SGHRS and CDR2 YFSETQ. This CDR3 spans 14 amino acids. CDR3 in amino acids: CASKLRTGAHEQYF. As DNA, the CDR3 is TGCGCCAGCAAGTTACGTACGGGAGCCCACGAGCAGTACTTC.

This clone was observed a handful of times. The chain recombines TRBV5-1 with TRBJ2-3; D gene ambiguous. Trimming cost V 0 bases and J 2 bases, with 13 bases left between them. CDR3 length: 16 amino acids. CDR1 and CDR2 (germline): SGHRS, YFSETQ. The chain's CDR3 is CASSLEAGTNTDTQYF. The CDR3 DNA follows: TGCGCCAGCAGCTTGGAGGCCGGAACTAACACAGATACGCAGTATTTT.